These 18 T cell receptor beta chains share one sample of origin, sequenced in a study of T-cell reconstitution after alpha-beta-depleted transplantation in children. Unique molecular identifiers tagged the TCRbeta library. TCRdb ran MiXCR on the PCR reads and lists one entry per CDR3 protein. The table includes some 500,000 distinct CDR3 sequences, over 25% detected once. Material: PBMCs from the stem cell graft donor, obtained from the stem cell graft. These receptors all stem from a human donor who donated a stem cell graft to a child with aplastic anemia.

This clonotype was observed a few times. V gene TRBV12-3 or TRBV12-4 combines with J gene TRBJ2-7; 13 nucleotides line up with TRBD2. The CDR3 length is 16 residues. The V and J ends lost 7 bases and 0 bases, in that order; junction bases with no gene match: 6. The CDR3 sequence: CASTLGLAGNSYEQYF. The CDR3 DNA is TGTGCCAGCACCCTGGGACTAGCGGGGAACTCCTACGAGCAGTACTTC.

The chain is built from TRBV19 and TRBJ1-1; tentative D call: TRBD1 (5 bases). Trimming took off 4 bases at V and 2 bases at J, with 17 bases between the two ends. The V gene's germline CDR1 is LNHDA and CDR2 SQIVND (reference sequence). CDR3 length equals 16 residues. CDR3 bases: TGTGCCAGTAGTACCTATCGACAGAACATCAACACTGAAGCTTTCTTT. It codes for CASSTYRQNINTEAFF.

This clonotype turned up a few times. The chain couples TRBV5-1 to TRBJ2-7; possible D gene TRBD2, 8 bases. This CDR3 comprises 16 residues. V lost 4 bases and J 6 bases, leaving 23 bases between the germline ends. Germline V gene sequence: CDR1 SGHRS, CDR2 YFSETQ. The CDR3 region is CASSVRGRLAGSEQYF. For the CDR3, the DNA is TGCGCCAGCAGCGTGAGGGGGCGTCTAGCGGGCTCCGAGCAGTACTTC.

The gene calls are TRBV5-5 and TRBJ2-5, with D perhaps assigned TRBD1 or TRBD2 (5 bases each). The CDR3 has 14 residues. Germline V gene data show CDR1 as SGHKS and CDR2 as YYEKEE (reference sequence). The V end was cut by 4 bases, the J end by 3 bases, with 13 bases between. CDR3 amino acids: CASSLSGAKETQYF. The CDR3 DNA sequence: TGTGCCAGCAGCCTATCCGGGGCCAAAGAGACCCAGTACTTC.

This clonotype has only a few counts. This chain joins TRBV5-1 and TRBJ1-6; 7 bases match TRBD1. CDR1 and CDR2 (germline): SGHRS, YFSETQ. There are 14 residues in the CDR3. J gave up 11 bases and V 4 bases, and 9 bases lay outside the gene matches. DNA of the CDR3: TGCGCCAGCAGCCCAATGGGACAGTCGACACCCCTCCACTTT. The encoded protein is CASSPMGQSTPLHF. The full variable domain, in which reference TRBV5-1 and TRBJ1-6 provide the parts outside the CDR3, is KAGVTQTPRYLIKTRGQQVTLSCSPISGHRSVSWYQQTPGQGLQFLFEYFSETQRNKGNFPGRFSGRQFSNSRSEMNVSTLELGDSALYLCASSPMGQSTPLHFGNGTRLTVT.

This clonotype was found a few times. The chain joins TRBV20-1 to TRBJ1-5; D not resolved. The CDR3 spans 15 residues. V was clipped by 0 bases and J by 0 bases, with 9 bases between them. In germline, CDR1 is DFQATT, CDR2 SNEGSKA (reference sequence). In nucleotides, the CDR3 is TGCAGTGCTAGAGAGGAGAGGCATAGCAATCAGCCCCAGCATTTT. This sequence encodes CSAREERHSNQPQHF.

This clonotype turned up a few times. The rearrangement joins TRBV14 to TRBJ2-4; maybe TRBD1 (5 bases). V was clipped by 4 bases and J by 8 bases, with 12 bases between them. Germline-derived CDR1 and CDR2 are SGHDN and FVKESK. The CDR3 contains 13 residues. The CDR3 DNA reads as TGTGCCAGCAGCCTAACCAGGGTTTACATTCAGTACTTC. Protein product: CASSLTRVYIQYF.

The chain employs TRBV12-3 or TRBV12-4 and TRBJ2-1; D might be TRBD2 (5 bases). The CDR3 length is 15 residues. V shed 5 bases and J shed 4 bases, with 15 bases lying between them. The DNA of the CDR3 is TGTGCCAGCAGTCCCGACTACTCGTCTTACAATGAGCAGTTCTTC. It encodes CASSPDYSSYNEQFF.

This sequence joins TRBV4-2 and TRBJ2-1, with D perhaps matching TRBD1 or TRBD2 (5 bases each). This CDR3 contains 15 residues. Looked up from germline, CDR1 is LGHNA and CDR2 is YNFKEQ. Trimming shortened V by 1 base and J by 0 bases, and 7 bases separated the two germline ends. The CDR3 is CASSQAGHSYNEQFF. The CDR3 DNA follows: TGTGCCAGCAGCCAAGCGGGGCACTCCTACAATGAGCAGTTCTTC.

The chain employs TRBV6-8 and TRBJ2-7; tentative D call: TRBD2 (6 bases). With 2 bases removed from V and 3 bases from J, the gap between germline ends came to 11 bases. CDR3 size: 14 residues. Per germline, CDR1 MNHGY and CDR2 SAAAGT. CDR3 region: CASSYNSGSYEQYV. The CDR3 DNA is TGTGCCAGCAGTTACAATAGCGGAAGCTACGAGCAGTACGTC.

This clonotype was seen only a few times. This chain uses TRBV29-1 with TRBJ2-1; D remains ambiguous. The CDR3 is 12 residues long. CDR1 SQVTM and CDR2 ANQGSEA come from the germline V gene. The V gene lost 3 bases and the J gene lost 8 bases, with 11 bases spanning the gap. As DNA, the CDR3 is TGCAGCGTTGATGGCGTTGTAGATGAGCAGTTCTTC. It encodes CSVDGVVDEQFF.

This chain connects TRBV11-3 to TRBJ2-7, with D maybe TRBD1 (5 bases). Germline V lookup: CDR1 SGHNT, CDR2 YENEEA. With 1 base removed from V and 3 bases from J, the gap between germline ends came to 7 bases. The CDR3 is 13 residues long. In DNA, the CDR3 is TGTGCCAGCAGCTTAGGGGGCATCTACGAGCAGTACGTC. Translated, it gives CASSLGGIYEQYV.

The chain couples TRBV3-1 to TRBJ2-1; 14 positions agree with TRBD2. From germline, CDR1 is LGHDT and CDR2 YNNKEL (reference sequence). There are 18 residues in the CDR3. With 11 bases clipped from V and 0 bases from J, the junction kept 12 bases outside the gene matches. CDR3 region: CASSHGTSGSSSYNEQFF. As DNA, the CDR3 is TGTGCCTCCTCCCATGGGACTAGCGGGAGTAGCTCCTACAATGAGCAGTTCTTC.

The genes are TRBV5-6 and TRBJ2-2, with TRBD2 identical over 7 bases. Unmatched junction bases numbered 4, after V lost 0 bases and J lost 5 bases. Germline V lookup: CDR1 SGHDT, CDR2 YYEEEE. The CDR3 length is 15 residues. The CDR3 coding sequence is TGTGCCAGCAGCTTGGTGGCTAGCGGAACCGGGGAGCTGTTTTTT. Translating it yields CASSLVASGTGELFF.

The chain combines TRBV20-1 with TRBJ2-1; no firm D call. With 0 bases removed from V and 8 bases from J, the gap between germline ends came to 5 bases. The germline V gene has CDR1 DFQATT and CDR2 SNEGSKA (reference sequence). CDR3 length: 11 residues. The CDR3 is CSARDADEQFF. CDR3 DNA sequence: TGCAGTGCTAGAGACGCAGATGAGCAGTTCTTC.

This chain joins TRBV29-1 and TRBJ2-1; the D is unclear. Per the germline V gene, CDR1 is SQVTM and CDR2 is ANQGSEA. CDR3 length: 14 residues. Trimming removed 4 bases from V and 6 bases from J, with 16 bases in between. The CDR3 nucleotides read TGCAGCGTTGTTTCAGCGCTAGTCCCCAATGAGCAGTTCTTC. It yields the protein CSVVSALVPNEQFF.

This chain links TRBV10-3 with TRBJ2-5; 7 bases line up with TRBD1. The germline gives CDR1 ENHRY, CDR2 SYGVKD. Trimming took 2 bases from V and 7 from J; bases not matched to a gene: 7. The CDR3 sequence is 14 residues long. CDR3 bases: TGTGCCATCAGTGAGGACCCACGACAGGGGACCCAGTACTTC. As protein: CAISEDPRQGTQYF.

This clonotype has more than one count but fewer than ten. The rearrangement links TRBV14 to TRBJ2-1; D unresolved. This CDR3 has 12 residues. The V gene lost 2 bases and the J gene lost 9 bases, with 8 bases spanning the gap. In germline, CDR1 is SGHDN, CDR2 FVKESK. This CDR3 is CASSQRISEQFF. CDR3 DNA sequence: TGTGCCAGCAGCCAACGGATTAGTGAGCAGTTCTTC.